This TCR beta chain is from a study of cytomegalovirus exposure and HLA in healthy donors. Primers included in the PCR were 60 Vbeta and 13 Jbeta primers. This table comes from immunoSEQ multiplex PCR, and its TCRdb copy is limited to in-frame clones, with some not included. This sample has fewer than 250,000 clones, with 75% to 80% found just once. Study findings and constraints: In an earlier analysis, productive rearrangement rates for most beta V segments clustered near 90% or 30%. As was reported, the HLA-A and HLA-B alleles of most subjects were accurately predicted from TCR beta sequences. The authors confirmed in vitro that a few CMV-associated chains were specific for CMV antigens.

As for this clone: The antigen is unknown.

Donors in the study were healthy people who gave bone marrow. The sample comprised PBMCs. The sequence was collected from a woman in her thirties in good health and CMV-seropositive.

The CDR3 nucleotides read TGTGCCAGCAGTTTAGCGAGGGTGGGAGACACTGAAGCTTTCTTT. Amino acid sequence: CASSLARVGDTEAFF. J is TRBJ1-1 and V is TRBV28; D not certain. The length of the CDR3 is 15 residues. The V gene lost 2 bases and the J gene lost 3 bases, with 13 bases spanning the gap. CDR1 and CDR2 from the germline V gene are MDHEN and SYDVKM.